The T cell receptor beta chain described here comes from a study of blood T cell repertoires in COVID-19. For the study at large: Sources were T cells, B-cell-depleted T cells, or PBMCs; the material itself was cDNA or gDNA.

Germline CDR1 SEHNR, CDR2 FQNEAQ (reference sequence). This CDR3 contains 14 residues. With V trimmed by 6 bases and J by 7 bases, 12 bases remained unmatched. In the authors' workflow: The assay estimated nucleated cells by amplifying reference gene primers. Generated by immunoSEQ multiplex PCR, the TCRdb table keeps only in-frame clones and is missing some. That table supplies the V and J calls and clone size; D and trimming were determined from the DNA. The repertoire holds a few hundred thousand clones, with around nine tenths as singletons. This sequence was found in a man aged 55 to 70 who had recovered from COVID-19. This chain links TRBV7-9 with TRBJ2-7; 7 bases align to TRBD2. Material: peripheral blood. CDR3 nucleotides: TGTGCCAGCAGAAACAGCGGGGAGGGAGAGGAGCAGTACTTC. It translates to CASRNSGEGEEQYF. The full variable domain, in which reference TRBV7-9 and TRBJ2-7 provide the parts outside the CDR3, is DTGVSQNPRHKITKRGQNVTFRCDPISEHNRLYWYRQTLGQGPEFLTYFQNEAQLEKSRLLSDRFSAERPKGSFSTLEIQRTEQGDSAMYLCASRNSGEGEEQYFGPGTRLTVT.